This entry describes one T cell receptor (beta chain). Participants comprised healthy donors of bone marrow. Donors showed nominal health when sampled, although they likely had unrecorded immune exposures. The data were obtained in a study of cytomegalovirus exposure and HLA in healthy donors. The germline V gene has CDR1 SGHTA and CDR2 FQGNSA. The V end lost 5 bases, the J end lost 7 bases, and 12 bases lay between the germline ends. The CDR3 is 13 residues long. The PCR made use of 60 Vbeta and 13 Jbeta primers. The method was immunoSEQ multiplex PCR; TCRdb's version includes in-frame clones alone and lacks a portion of them. The sample contains about 240,000 clones, 80% to 85% of which appear only once.

Material: PBMCs. The TCR sequence derives from a woman aged 55 to 70 in good health and CMV-seropositive. This sequence joins TRBV7-2 and TRBJ2-1; perhaps TRBD1 as D (6 bases). The CDR3 DNA reads TGTGCCAGCAGCCTGGGGGCGAAGAATGAGCAGTTCTTC. This sequence encodes CASSLGAKNEQFF.